The entry that follows covers one TCR beta chain sequence. The antigen is unknown. These data are taken from a study of regulatory T cells in long-lasting Graves disease. Study-wide results and limits: There were preferences for TRBV28, TRBJ1-2 and TRBJ2-5 in persistent disease.

Relying on iRepertoire HTBI primers and Arm-PCR of CDR3 regions, the team built TCR beta libraries. TCRdb re-analysed the multiplex PCR reads in MiXCR, keeping a single row per CDR3 protein. Altogether hundreds of thousands of distinct CDR3 sequences are present, about 11% being singletons, with the ten largest covering about 8.3%. V lost 6 bases and J lost 0; bases outside the gene matches: 5. This CDR3 contains 15 residues. Time point meaning: newly diagnosed GD, antithyroid drugs for less than 3 months. Construction of the TCR library relied on RNA isolated from PBMCs. The same sample was also used in a study of T cells in Graves' hyperthyroidism and ophthalmopathy. In that study: Graves' hyperthyroidism showing no ophthalmopathy progression within 18 months was considered stable.

The V gene is TRBV12-3 or TRBV12-4, the J gene TRBJ2-3, with 8 positions matching TRBD2. Sequencing used peripheral blood mononuclear cells (PBMCs), obtained at new diagnosis, from a patient treated with antithyroid drugs. The sequence derives from a woman younger than 45 with Graves disease. CDR3 coding DNA: TGTGCCAGCAGCGAGCGGGAGAGTAGCACAGATACGCAGTATTTT. This codes for CASSERESSTDTQYF.